The TCR beta chain described here comes from a study of chemoradiotherapy in HPV16-positive cancers. Across the whole study: A couple of HPV16-positive patients' cells yielded candidate HPV-specific clones and common motifs. Findings and caveats of the study: HPV-responsive T-cell expansion during chemoradiotherapy was linked to improved recurrence-free survival in HPV16-positive patients. Non-HPV-specific T cells did not expand in tumors during treatment, whereas candidate HPV-specific clones and E7-related motifs did.

Repeated repertoire sampling spanned the course of chemoradiotherapy. The assay was immunoSEQ multiplex PCR, and TCRdb's table has in-frame clones only and misses some. The table includes approximately 4,000 clones, roughly 91% detected once. V shed 4 bases, J shed 0 bases, and the junction held 7 bases outside the gene matches. The CDR3 has 16 residues. Points on this clone: Its antigen is unidentified.

Source: tumor tissue, taken from a patient who underwent chemoradiotherapy. This sequence was found in a human donor with HPV-associated anogenital cancer. The chain links TRBV23-1 to TRBJ1-2; TRBD1 matches at 8 bases. TRBV23-1 is an ORF, and what it does is uncertain. CDR3 loop: CASSPADREPNYGYTF. The DNA for the CDR3 is TGCGCCAGCAGTCCGGCGGACAGGGAACCTAACTATGGCTACACCTTC.